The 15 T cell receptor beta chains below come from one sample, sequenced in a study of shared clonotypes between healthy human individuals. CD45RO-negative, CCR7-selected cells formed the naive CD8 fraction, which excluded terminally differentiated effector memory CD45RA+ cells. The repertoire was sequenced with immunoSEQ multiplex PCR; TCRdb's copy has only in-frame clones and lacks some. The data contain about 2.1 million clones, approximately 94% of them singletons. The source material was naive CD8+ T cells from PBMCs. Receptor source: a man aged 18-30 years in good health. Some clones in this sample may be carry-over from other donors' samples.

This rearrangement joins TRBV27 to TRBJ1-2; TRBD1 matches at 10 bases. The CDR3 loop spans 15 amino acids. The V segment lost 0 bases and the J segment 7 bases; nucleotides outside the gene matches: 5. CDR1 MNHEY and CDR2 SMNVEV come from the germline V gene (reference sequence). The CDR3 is CASSLSGGQGPGYTF. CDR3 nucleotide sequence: TGTGCCAGCAGTTTATCGGGGGGACAGGGGCCTGGCTACACCTTC.

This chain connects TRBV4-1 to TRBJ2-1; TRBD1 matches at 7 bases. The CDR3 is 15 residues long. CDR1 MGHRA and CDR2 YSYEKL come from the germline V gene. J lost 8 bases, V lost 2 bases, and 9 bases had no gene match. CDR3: CASSQNRGPIHEQFF. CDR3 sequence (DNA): TGCGCCAGCAGCCAAAACAGGGGACCCATCCATGAGCAGTTCTTC.

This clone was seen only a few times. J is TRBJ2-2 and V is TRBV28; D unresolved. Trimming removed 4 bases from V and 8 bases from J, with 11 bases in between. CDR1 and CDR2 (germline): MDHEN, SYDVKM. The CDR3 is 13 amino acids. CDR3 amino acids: CASSSQMGGELFF. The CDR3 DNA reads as TGTGCCAGCAGTTCCCAGATGGGAGGGGAGCTGTTTTTT.

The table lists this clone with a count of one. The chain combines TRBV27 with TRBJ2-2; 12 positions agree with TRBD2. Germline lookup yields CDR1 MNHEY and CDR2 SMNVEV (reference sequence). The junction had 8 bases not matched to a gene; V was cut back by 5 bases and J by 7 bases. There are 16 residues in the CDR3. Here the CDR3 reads CASSPRTSGMSGELFF. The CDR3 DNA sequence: TGTGCCAGCAGTCCAAGGACTAGCGGGATGAGCGGGGAGCTGTTTTTT.

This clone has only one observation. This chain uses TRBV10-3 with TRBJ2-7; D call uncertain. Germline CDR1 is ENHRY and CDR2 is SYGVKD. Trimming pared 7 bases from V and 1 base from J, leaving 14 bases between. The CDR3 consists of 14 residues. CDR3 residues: CAITDGTLSYEQYF. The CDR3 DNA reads TGTGCCATCACCGACGGAACCCTTTCCTACGAGCAGTACTTC.

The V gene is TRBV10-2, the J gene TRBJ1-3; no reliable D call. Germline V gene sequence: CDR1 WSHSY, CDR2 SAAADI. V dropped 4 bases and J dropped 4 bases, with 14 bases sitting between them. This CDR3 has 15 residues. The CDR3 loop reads CASSGTGPTGNTIYF. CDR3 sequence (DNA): TGCGCCAGCAGTGGCACCGGACCCACCGGAAACACCATATATTTT.

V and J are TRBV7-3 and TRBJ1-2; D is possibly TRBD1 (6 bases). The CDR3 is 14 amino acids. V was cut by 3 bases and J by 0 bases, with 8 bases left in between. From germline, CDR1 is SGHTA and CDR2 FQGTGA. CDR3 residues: CASSLDSSNYGYTF. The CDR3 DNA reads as TGTGCCAGCAGCTTGGACAGCTCTAACTATGGCTACACCTTC.

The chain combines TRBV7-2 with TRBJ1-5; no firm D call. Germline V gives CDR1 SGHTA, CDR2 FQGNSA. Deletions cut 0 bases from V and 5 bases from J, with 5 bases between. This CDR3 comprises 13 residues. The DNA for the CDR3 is TGTGCCAGCAGCTTAGCCCTTTATCAGCCCCAGCATTTT. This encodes CASSLALYQPQHF. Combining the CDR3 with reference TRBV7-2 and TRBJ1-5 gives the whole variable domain GAGVSQSPSNKVTEKGKDVELRCDPISGHTALYWYRQSLGQGLEFLIYFQGNSAPDKSGLPSDRFSAERTGGSVSTLTIQRTQQEDSAVYLCASSLALYQPQHFGDGTRLSIL.

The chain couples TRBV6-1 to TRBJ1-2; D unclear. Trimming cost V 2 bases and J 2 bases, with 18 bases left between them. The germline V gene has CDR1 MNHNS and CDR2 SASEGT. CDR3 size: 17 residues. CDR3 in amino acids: CASSESVRGGRNYGYTF. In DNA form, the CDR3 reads TGTGCCAGCAGTGAATCTGTTCGGGGAGGGCGCAACTATGGCTACACCTTC.

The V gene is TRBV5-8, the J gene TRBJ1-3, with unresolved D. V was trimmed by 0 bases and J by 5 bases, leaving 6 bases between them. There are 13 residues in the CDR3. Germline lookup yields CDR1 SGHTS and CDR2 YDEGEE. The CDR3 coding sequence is TGTGCCAGCAGCTTGGGTTCTAGAAACACCATATATTTT. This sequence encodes CASSLGSRNTIYF.

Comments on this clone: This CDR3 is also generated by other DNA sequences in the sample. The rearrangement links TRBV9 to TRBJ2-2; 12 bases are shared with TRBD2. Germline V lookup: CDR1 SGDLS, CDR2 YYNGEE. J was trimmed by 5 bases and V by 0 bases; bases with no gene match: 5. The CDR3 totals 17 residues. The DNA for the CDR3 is TGTGCCAGCAGCGTAGGTCTAGCGGGAGGGAGGACCGGGGAGCTGTTTTTT. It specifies CASSVGLAGGRTGELFF. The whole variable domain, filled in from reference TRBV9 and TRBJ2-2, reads DSGVTQTPKHLITATGQRVTLRCSPRSGDLSVYWYQQSLDQGLQFLIQYYNGEERAKGNILERFSAQQFPDLHSELNLSSLELGDSALYFCASSVGLAGGRTGELFFGEGSRLTVL.

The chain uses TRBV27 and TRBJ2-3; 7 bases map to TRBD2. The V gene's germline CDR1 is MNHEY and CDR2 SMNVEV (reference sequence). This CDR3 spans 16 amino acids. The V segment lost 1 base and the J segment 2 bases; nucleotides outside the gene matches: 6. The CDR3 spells CASSLWASGLTDTQYF. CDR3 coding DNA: TGTGCCAGCAGTTTATGGGCTAGCGGACTCACAGATACGCAGTATTTT.

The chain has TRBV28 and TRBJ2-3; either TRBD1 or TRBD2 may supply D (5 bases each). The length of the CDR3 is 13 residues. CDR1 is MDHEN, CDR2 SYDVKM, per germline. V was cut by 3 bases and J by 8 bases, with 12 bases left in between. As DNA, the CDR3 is TGTGCCAGCAGTTTCCCCGGGGACGGTACGCAGTATTTT. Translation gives CASSFPGDGTQYF.

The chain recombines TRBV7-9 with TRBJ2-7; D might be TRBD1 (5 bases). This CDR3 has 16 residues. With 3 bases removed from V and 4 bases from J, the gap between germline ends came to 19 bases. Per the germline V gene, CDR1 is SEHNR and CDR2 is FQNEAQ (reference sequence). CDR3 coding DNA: TGTGCCAGCAGCTTCCTTGTGGGGCAGGCCAGATACGAGCAGTACTTC. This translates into CASSFLVGQARYEQYF. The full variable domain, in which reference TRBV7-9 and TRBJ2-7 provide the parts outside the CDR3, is DTGVSQNPRHKITKRGQNVTFRCDPISEHNRLYWYRQTLGQGPEFLTYFQNEAQLEKSRLLSDRFSAERPKGSFSTLEIQRTEQGDSAMYLCASSFLVGQARYEQYFGPGTRLTVT.

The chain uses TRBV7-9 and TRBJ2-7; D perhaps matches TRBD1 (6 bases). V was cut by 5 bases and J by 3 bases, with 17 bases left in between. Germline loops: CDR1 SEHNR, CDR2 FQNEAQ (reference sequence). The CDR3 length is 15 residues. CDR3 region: CASSPDSSLVYEQYF. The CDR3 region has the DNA TGTGCCAGCAGCCCGGACAGTTCGCTTGTCTACGAGCAGTACTTC.